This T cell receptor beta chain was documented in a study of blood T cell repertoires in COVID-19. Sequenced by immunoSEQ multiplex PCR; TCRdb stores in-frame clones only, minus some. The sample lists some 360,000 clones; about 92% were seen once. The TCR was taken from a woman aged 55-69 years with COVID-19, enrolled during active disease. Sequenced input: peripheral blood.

CDR3 region: CASSHRDRDYEQYF. The CDR3, as DNA: TGTGCCAGCAGCCATCGGGACAGAGACTACGAGCAGTACTTC. The gene calls are TRBV3-1 (or the pseudogene TRBV3-2) and TRBJ2-7, with 7 nucleotides matching TRBD1. The CDR3 totals 14 residues. Germline V gene data show CDR1 as LGHDT and CDR2 as YNNKEL (reference sequence). V was pared by 3 bases and J by 3 bases, with 5 bases of the junction left unmatched.